The 20 T cell receptor beta chains below were found in one sample sequenced in a study of blood T cell repertoires in COVID-19. Sequenced by immunoSEQ multiplex PCR; TCRdb stores in-frame clones only, minus some. The sample lists approximately 50,000 clones; approximately 83% were seen once. Sequencing input: peripheral blood. These receptors all come from a human donor in a cohort sampled during active COVID-19.

The chain links TRBV18 to TRBJ1-1, with TRBD1 matching over 7 bases. Germline CDR1 is KGHSH and CDR2 is LQKENI. This CDR3 is built from 14 residues. V gave up 5 bases and J gave up 1 base; unmatched junction bases: 4. The CDR3 loop is CASSSGQENTEAFF. The CDR3 nucleotides are TGTGCCAGCTCATCCGGACAGGAGAACACTGAAGCTTTCTTT. The full variable domain, its missing parts supplied by reference TRBV18 and TRBJ1-1, is NAGVMQNPRHLVRRRGQEARLRCSPMKGHSHVYWYRQLPEEGLKFMVYLQKENIIDESGMPKERFSAEFPKEGPSILRIQQVVRGDSAAYFCASSSGQENTEAFFGQGTRLTVV.

The CDR3 reads CASSGHSSYEQYF. Written as DNA, the CDR3 is TGTGCCAGCAGCGGGCATAGCTCCTACGAGCAGTACTTC. The chain couples TRBV5-4 to TRBJ2-7; D uncertain. V was shortened by 4 bases and J by 0 bases, with 8 bases between the two germline ends. Germline CDR1 reads SGHNT; CDR2 reads YYREEE (reference sequence). The CDR3 length is 13 residues.

The rearrangement uses TRBV11-3 and TRBJ1-3, with D hard to call. Germline V gives CDR1 SGHNT, CDR2 YENEEA. The CDR3 extends over 11 amino acids. Trimming shortened V by 3 bases and J by 8 bases, and 5 bases separated the two germline ends. In DNA, the CDR3 is TGTGCCAGCAGCTTGCGCCACACCATATATTTT. Its translation is CASSLRHTIYF.

CDR3 sequence: CASSEDGLAFDEQFF. DNA of the CDR3: TGTGCCAGCAGCGAAGACGGACTAGCATTCGATGAGCAGTTCTTC. The chain recombines TRBV11-2 with TRBJ2-1; 8 nucleotides agree with TRBD2. This CDR3 is 15 amino acids long. The V gene end was trimmed by 5 bases and the J gene end by 8 bases; junction bases not matched to a gene: 11. Germline-derived CDR1 and CDR2 are SGHAT and FQNNGV.

This clone was observed once. The rearrangement uses TRBV10-2 and TRBJ1-1; TRBD1 matches at 9 bases. V was clipped by 8 bases and J by 3 bases; unmatched bases: 7. The CDR3 consists of 14 residues. Germline V gene sequence: CDR1 WSHSY, CDR2 SAAADI. CDR3 in amino acids: CASSQGAGDTEAFF. The CDR3 DNA sequence: TGCGCCAGCTCACAGGGGGCTGGTGACACTGAAGCTTTCTTT.

This rearrangement joins TRBV4-1 to TRBJ2-7; 11 bases map to TRBD2. V lost 4 bases and J lost 0; bases outside the gene matches: 11. CDR1 is MGHRA and CDR2 is YSYEKL in the germline V gene. CDR3 size: 18 residues. The CDR3 spells CASSRTLGTSGYSYEQYF. In DNA form, the CDR3 reads TGCGCCAGCAGCCGCACCCTGGGGACTAGCGGTTACTCCTACGAGCAGTACTTC.

The chain joins TRBV5-1 to TRBJ1-3; D may be TRBD1 (6 bases). Germline V gene lookup returns CDR1 SGHRS and CDR2 YFSETQ. V lost 8 bases, J lost 3 bases, and 21 bases lay in between. There are 16 residues in the CDR3. The CDR3 protein is CARRQVSRFGGNTIYF. The CDR3 DNA follows: TGCGCCAGAAGACAGGTGTCTCGCTTTGGTGGAAACACCATATATTTT.

The rearrangement joins TRBV5-1 to TRBJ1-2; 8 bases are shared with TRBD1. Germline V gives CDR1 SGHRS, CDR2 YFSETQ. The CDR3 is 15 amino acids. Unmatched junction bases numbered 10, after V lost 5 bases and J lost 4 bases. The CDR3 loop is CASRSQGGIAYGYTF. For the CDR3, the DNA is TGCGCCAGCAGGTCACAGGGGGGCATAGCCTATGGCTACACCTTC.

The chain has TRBV19 and TRBJ1-1; 7 bases are a match to TRBD1. The CDR3 consists of 13 residues. Germline V gene sequence: CDR1 LNHDA, CDR2 SQIVND (reference sequence). Trimming at V came to 6 bases and at J to 5 bases, leaving 6 bases not matched to a gene. The CDR3 protein is CASSQQGRTEAFF. CDR3 bases: TGTGCCAGTAGCCAACAGGGGAGGACTGAAGCTTTCTTT.

The chain employs TRBV28 and TRBJ1-4; unclear D gene. The CDR3 runs to 14 residues. Trimming took off 5 bases at V and 7 bases at J, with 14 bases between the two ends. In germline, CDR1 is MDHEN, CDR2 SYDVKM. The CDR3 loop is CASSDTGSPEKLFF. CDR3 sequence (DNA): TGTGCCAGCAGTGATACGGGGTCCCCTGAAAAACTGTTTTTT.

The chain couples TRBV9 to TRBJ2-1; unclear D gene. The CDR3 has 15 amino acids. Trimming took off 0 bases at V and 5 bases at J, with 12 bases between the two ends. Germline V gives CDR1 SGDLS, CDR2 YYNGEE. The CDR3 sequence is CASSVDPRSDNEQFF. For the CDR3, the DNA is TGTGCCAGCAGCGTAGATCCGAGGAGCGACAATGAGCAGTTCTTC.

The chain is built from TRBV4-1 and TRBJ1-1; 7 nucleotides line up with TRBD1. Germline V lookup: CDR1 MGHRA, CDR2 YSYEKL. This CDR3 comprises 15 residues. V dropped 4 bases and J dropped 0; count of bases not matched to a gene: 5. The CDR3 reads CASSREGQMNTEAFF. The CDR3 DNA reads as TGCGCCAGCAGCCGCGAGGGACAGATGAACACTGAAGCTTTCTTT.

The chain uses TRBV10-3 and TRBJ2-2; TRBD2 agrees at 8 bases. J was trimmed by 5 bases and V by 2 bases; bases with no gene match: 7. Germline loops: CDR1 ENHRY, CDR2 SYGVKD. This CDR3 is built from 16 residues. The DNA of the CDR3 is TGTGCCATCAGTGAGCCGAGCGGGAGTCGGACCGGGGAGCTGTTTTTT. Its translation is CAISEPSGSRTGELFF.

The chain links TRBV27 to TRBJ1-1; 7 positions agree with TRBD1. V lost 6 bases to trimming and J lost 3 bases; unmatched junction nucleotides: 16. The CDR3 length is 17 residues. Germline V gene sequence: CDR1 MNHEY, CDR2 SMNVEV (reference sequence). CDR3 region: CASRPPFITGVDTEAFF. The CDR3 DNA reads as TGTGCCAGCAGGCCACCCTTTATTACAGGGGTTGACACTGAAGCTTTCTTT.

This chain uses TRBV19 with TRBJ1-5; D possibly corresponds to TRBD1 (5 bases). The germline V and J ends were trimmed by 6 bases and 0 bases, with 12 bases remaining between them. The CDR3 is 15 residues long. The germline V gene has CDR1 LNHDA and CDR2 SQIVND (reference sequence). The CDR3 region is CASRGEPYSNQPQHF. CDR3 nucleotides: TGTGCCAGTAGAGGGGAACCATATAGCAATCAGCCCCAGCATTTT.

The V call is TRBV18, the J call TRBJ2-1; D unclear. Trimming removed 4 bases at V and 5 bases at J, with 9 bases between. The CDR3 is made up of 13 amino acids. Per germline, CDR1 KGHSH and CDR2 LQKENI. CDR3: CASSHGPHNEQFF. The CDR3, as DNA: TGTGCCAGCTCACATGGGCCCCACAATGAGCAGTTCTTC.

This clone was counted once. The chain joins TRBV7-2 to TRBJ2-4, with D possibly TRBD1 on 5 matching bases. Trimming removed 5 bases from V and 7 bases from J, with 12 bases in between. Germline CDR1 is SGHTA and CDR2 is FQGNSA. The CDR3 is 13 amino acids. The CDR3 DNA is TGTGCCAGCAGCCATAGGGGTTACAACATTCAGTACTTC. This encodes CASSHRGYNIQYF.

The chain has TRBV6-2 or TRBV6-3 and TRBJ2-3; weak D call: TRBD1 (6 bases). The germline V and J ends were trimmed by 2 bases and 6 bases, with 18 bases remaining between them. CDR1 is MNHEY and CDR2 is SVGEGT in the germline V gene. CDR3 size: 16 residues. CDR3 residues: CASSYMIGRGEDTQYF. The CDR3 nucleotides are TGTGCCAGCAGTTACATGATCGGCAGGGGAGAGGATACGCAGTATTTT.

The J gene is TRBJ2-5, the V gene TRBV20-1; D not resolved. The germline V and J ends were trimmed by 5 bases and 5 bases, with 6 bases remaining between them. Germline V CDR1 and CDR2: DFQATT, SNEGSKA (reference sequence). This CDR3 comprises 10 residues. The CDR3 DNA reads TGCAGTGCTGCCGGGGAGACCCAGTACTTC. This encodes CSAAGETQYF.

V and J are TRBV20-1 and TRBJ2-6; D remains unclear. Germline values: CDR1 DFQATT, CDR2 SNEGSKA (reference sequence). With 3 bases removed from V and 0 bases from J, the gap between germline ends came to 9 bases. The CDR3 contains 15 residues. The chain's CDR3 is CSASSVSSGANVLTF. The CDR3 region has the DNA TGCAGTGCTAGTTCTGTTAGCTCTGGGGCCAACGTCCTGACTTTC.